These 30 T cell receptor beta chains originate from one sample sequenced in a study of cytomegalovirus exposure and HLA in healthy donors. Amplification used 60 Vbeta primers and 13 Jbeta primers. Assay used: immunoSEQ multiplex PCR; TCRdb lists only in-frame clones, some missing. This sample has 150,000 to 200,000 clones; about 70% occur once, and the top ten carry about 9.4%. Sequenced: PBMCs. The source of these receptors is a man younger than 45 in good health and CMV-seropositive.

CDR3 loop: CASLDSSTNEKLFF. CDR3 DNA sequence: TGTGCCAGCTTGGACAGTTCAACTAATGAAAAACTGTTTTTT. The chain recombines TRBV2 with TRBJ1-4, with D possibly TRBD1 on 6 matching bases. V was trimmed by 8 bases and J by 0 bases, leaving 10 bases between them. Germline CDR1 is SNHLY and CDR2 is FYNNEI. The CDR3 is 14 residues long. The full variable domain, in which reference TRBV2 and TRBJ1-4 provide the parts outside the CDR3, is EPEVTQTPSHQVTQMGQEVILRCVPISNHLYFYWYRQILGQKVEFLVSFYNNEISEKSEIFDDQFSVERPDGSNFTLKIRSTKLEDSAMYFCASLDSSTNEKLFFGSGTQLSVL.

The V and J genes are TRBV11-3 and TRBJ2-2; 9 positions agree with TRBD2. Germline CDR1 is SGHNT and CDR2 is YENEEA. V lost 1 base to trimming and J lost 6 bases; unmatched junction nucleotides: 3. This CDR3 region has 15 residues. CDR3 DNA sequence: TGTGCCAGCAGCTTAGTAGCGGGAGACGCCGGGGAGCTGTTTTTT. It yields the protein CASSLVAGDAGELFF.

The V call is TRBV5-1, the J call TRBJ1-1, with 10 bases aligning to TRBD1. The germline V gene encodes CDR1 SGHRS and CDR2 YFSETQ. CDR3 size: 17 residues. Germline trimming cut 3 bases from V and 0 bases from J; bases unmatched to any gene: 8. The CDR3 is CASSSLTGGNLNTEAFF. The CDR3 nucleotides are TGCGCCAGCAGCTCGCTGACAGGGGGCAACTTGAACACTGAAGCTTTCTTT.

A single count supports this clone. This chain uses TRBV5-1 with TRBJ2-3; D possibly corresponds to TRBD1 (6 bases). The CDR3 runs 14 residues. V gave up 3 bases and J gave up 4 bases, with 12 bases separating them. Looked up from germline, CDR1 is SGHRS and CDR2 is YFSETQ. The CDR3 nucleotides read TGCGCCAGCAGCTCGCAGACAGGATCAGATACGCAGTATTTT. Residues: CASSSQTGSDTQYF.

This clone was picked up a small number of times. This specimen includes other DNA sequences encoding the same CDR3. The CDR3 reads CASSLGGGSYEQYF. The CDR3 DNA follows: TGTGCCAGCAGCTTGGGGGGCGGCTCCTACGAGCAGTACTTC. This chain links TRBV5-4 with TRBJ2-7; the D gene is possibly TRBD1 (5 bases). V was clipped by 0 bases and J by 0 bases, with 7 bases between them. CDR1 is SGHNT, CDR2 YYREEE, per germline (reference sequence). The CDR3 has 14 amino acids.

The CDR3 region is CASSQQGQLTYEQYF. The CDR3 region has the DNA TGCGCCAGCAGCCAACAGGGACAGTTAACCTACGAGCAGTACTTC. The genes are TRBV4-1 and TRBJ2-7; 7 bases fit TRBD1. Germline lookup yields CDR1 MGHRA and CDR2 YSYEKL. J gave up 2 bases and V 2 bases, and 6 bases lay outside the gene matches. The length of the CDR3 is 15 residues.

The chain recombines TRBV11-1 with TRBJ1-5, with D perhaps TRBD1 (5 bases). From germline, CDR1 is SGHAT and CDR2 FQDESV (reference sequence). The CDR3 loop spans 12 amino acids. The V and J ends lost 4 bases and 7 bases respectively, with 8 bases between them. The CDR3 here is CASSSGSQPQHF. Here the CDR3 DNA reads TGTGCCAGCAGCTCAGGGTCACAGCCCCAGCATTTT.

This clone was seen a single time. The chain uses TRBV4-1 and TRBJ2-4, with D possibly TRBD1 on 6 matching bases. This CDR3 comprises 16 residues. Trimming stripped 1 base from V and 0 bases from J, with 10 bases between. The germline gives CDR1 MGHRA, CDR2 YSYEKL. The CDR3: CASSQGGRGAKNIQYF. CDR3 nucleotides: TGCGCCAGCAGCCAAGGCGGCAGGGGAGCCAAAAACATTCAGTACTTC.

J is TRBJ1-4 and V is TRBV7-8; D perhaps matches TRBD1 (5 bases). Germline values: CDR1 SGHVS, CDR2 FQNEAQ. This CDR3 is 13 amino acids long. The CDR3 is CAVGGNGNEKLFF. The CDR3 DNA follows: TGTGCAGTGGGGGGAAACGGTAATGAAAAACTGTTTTTT.

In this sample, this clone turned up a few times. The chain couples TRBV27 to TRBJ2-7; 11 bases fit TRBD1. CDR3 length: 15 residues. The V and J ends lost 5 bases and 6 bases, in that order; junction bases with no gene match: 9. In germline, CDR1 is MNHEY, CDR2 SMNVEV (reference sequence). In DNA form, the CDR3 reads TGTGCCAGCAGTCCCCGGACAGGGGGCCCCACCGAGCAGTACTTC. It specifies CASSPRTGGPTEQYF.

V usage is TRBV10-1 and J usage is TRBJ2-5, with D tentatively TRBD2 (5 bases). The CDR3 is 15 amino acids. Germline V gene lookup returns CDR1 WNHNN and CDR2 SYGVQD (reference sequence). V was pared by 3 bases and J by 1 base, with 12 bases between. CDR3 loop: CASSETSGVQETQYF. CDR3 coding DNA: TGCGCCAGCAGTGAAACGAGCGGAGTCCAAGAGACCCAGTACTTC.

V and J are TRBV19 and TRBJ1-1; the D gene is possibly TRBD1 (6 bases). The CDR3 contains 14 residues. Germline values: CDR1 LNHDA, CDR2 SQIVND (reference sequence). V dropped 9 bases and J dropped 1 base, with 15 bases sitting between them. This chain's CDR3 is CASGTINWNTEAFF. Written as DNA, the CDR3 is TGTGCCAGCGGGACAATTAACTGGAACACTGAAGCTTTCTTT.

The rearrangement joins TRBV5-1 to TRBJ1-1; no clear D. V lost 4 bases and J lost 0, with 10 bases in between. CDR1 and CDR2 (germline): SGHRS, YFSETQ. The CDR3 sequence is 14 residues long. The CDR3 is CASSNRAMNTEAFF. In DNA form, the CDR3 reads TGCGCCAGCAGCAACCGCGCGATGAACACTGAAGCTTTCTTT.

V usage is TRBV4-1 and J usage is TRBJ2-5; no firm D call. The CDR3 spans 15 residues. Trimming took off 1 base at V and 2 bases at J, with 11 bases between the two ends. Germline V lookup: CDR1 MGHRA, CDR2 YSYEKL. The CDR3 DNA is TGCGCCAGCAGCCAAGCCTGGGCTACACAAGAGACCCAGTACTTC. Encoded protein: CASSQAWATQETQYF.

The CDR3 nucleotides read TGTGCCAGCAGCTCACAGGGCCTAAACACTGAAGCTTTCTTT. Amino acids: CASSSQGLNTEAFF. The V gene is TRBV5-4, the J gene TRBJ1-1, with D possibly being TRBD1 (6 bases). The CDR3 totals 14 residues. The germline V and J ends were trimmed by 3 bases and 2 bases, with 11 bases remaining between them. The germline gives CDR1 SGHNT, CDR2 YYREEE (reference sequence).

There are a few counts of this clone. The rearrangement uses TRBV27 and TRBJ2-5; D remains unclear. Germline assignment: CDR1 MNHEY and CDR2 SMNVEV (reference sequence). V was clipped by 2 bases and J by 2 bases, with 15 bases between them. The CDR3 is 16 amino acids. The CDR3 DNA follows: TGTGCCAGCAGTTTAGGGTTCGGCCAGGTACAAGAGACCCAGTACTTC. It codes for CASSLGFGQVQETQYF.

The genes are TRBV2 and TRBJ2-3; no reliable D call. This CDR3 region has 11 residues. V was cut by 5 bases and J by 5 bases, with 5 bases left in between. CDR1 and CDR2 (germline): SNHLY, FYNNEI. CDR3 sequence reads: CASSLGDTQYF. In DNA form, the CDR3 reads TGTGCCAGCAGTCTCGGAGATACGCAGTATTTT. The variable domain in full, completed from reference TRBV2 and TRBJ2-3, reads EPEVTQTPSHQVTQMGQEVILRCVPISNHLYFYWYRQILGQKVEFLVSFYNNEISEKSEIFDDQFSVERPDGSNFTLKIRSTKLEDSAMYFCASSLGDTQYFGPGTRLTVL.

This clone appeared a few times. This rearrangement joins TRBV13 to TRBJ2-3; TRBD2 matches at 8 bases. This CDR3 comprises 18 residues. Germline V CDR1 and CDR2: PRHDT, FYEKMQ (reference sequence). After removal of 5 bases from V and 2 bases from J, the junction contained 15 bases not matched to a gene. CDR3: CASSLLGASGPITDTQYF. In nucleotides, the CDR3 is TGTGCCAGCAGCCTCCTTGGGGCTAGCGGGCCCATCACAGATACGCAGTATTTT.

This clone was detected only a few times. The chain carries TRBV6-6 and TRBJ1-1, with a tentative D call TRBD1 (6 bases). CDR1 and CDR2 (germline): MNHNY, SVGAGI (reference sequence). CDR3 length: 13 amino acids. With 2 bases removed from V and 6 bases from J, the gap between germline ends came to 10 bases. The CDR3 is CASSYLGQSEAFF. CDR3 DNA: TGTGCCAGCAGTTACCTAGGACAGTCTGAAGCTTTCTTT.

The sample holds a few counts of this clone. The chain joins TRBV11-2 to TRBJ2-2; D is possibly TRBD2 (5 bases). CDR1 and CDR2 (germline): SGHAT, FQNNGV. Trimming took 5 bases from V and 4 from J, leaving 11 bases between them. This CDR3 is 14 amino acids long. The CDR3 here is CASSHAGLTGELFF. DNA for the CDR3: TGTGCCAGCAGCCACGCGGGCCTCACCGGGGAGCTGTTTTTT.

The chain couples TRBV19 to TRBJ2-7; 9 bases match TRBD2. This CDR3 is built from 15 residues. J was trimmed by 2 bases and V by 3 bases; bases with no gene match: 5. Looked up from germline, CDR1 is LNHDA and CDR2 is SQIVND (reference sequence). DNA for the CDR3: TGTGCCAGTAGTATTACGACTAGCGGAACCTACGAGCAGTACTTC. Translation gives CASSITTSGTYEQYF.

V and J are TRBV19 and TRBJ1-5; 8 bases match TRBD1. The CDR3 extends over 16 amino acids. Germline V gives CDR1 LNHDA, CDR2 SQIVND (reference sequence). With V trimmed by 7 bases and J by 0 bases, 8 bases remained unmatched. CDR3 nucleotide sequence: TGTGCCAGTACCCCGTTCGACAGGGGTAGCAATCAGCCCCAGCATTTT. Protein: CASTPFDRGSNQPQHF. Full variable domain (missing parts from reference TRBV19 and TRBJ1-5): DGGITQSPKYLFRKEGQNVTLSCEQNLNHDAMYWYRQDPGQGLRLIYYSQIVNDFQKGDIAEGYSVSREKKESFPLTVTSAQKNPTAFYLCASTPFDRGSNQPQHFGDGTRLSIL.

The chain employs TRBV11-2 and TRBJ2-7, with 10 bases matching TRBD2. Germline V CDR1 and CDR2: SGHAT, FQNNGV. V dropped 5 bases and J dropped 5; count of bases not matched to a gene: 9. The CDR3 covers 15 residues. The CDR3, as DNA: TGTGCCAGCAGCATATATCCTAGCGGGAGTGACGAGCAGTACTTC. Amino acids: CASSIYPSGSDEQYF.

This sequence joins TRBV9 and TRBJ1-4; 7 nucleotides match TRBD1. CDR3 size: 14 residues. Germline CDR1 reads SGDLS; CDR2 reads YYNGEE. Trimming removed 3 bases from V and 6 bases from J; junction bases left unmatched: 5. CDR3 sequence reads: CASSATGSDEKLFF. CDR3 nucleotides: TGTGCCAGCAGCGCGACAGGGTCGGATGAAAAACTGTTTTTT.

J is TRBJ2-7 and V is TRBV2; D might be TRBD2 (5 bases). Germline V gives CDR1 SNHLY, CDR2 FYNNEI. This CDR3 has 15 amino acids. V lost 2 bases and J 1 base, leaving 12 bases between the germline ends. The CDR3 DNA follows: TGTGCCAGCAGTGAATCGGTAGCGAGATCCTACGAGCAGTACTTC. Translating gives CASSESVARSYEQYF. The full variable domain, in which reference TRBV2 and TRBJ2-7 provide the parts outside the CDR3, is EPEVTQTPSHQVTQMGQEVILRCVPISNHLYFYWYRQILGQKVEFLVSFYNNEISEKSEIFDDQFSVERPDGSNFTLKIRSTKLEDSAMYFCASSESVARSYEQYFGPGTRLTVT.

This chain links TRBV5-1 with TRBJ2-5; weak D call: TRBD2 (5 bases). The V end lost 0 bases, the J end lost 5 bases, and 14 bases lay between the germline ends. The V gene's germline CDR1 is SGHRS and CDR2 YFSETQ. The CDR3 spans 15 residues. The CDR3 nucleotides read TGCGCCAGCAGCTTGGGTGCCGCCACGGGGGAGACCCAGTACTTC. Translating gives CASSLGAATGETQYF.

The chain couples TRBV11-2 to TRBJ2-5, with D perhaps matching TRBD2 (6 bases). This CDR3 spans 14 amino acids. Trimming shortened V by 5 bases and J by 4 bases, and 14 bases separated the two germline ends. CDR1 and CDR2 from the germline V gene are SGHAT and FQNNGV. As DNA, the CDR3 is TGTGCCAGCAGCACCGGAGGGGCCTTAGAGACCCAGTACTTC. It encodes CASSTGGALETQYF.

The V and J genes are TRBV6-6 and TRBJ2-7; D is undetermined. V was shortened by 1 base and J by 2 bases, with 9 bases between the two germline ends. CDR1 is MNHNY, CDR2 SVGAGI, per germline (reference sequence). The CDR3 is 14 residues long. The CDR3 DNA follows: TGTGCCAGCAGTTACTACGGCGGTACCTACGAGCAGTACTTC. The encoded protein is CASSYYGGTYEQYF.

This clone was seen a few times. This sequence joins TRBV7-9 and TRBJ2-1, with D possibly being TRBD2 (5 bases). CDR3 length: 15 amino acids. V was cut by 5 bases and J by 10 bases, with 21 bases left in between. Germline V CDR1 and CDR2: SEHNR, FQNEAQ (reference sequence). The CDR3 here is CASSQHISGSEEQFF. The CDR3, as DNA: TGTGCCAGCAGCCAACACATATCAGGTAGCGAAGAGCAGTTCTTC. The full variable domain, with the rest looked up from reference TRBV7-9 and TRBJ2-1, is DTGVSQNPRHKITKRGQNVTFRCDPISEHNRLYWYRQTLGQGPEFLTYFQNEAQLEKSRLLSDRFSAERPKGSFSTLEIQRTEQGDSAMYLCASSQHISGSEEQFFGPGTRLTVL.

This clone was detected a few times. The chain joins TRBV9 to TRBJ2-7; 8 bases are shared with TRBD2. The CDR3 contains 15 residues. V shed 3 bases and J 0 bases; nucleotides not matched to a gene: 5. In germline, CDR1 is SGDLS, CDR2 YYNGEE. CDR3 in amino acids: CASSDHSGSSYEQYF. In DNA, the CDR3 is TGTGCCAGCAGCGACCACAGCGGGAGCTCCTACGAGCAGTACTTC.